This record concerns one T cell receptor (beta chain) sequence. This specimen belongs to a study of cytomegalovirus exposure and HLA in healthy donors. The PCR was carried out with 60 Vbeta primers and 13 Jbeta primers. The protocol was immunoSEQ multiplex PCR, while the TCRdb copy is restricted to in-frame clones and leaves out a portion. The sample yields 170,000 or so clones, 75% to 90% seen once. V shed 3 bases, J shed 3 bases, and the junction held 2 bases outside the gene matches. The CDR3 sequence is 16 residues long. From germline, CDR1 is MNHEY and CDR2 SMNVEV (reference sequence). The chain joins TRBV27 to TRBJ2-1, with 13 bases aligning to TRBD2. The sequence came from a man between 25 and 39 years old in good health and CMV-seropositive. Sequencing input: PBMCs. DNA for the CDR3: TGTGCCAGCAGTTTGACTAGCGGGGGGATCTACAATGAGCAGTTCTTC. Translating gives CASSLTSGGIYNEQFF.